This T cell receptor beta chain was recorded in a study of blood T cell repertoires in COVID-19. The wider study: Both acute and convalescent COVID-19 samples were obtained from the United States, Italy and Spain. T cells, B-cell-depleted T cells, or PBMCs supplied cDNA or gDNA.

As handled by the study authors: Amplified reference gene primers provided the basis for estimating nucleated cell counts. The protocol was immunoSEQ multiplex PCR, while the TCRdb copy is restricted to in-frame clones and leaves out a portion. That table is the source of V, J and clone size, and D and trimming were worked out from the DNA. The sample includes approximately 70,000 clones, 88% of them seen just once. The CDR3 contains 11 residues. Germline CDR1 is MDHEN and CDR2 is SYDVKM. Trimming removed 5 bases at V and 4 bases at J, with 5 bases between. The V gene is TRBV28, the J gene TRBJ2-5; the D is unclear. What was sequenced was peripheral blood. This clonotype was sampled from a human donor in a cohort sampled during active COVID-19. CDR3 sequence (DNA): TGTGCCAGCAGTAATAGAGAGACCCAGTACTTC. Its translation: CASSNRETQYF.